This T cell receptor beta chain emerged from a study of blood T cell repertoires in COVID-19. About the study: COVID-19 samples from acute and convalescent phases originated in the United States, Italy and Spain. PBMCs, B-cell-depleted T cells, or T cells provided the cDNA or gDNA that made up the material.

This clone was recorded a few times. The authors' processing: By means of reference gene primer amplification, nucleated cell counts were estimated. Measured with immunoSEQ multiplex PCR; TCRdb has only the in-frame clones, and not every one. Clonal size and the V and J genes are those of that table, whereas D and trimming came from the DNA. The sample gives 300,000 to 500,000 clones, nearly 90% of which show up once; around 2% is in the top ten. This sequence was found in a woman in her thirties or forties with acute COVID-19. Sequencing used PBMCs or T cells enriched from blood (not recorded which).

The CDR3 loop is CASSVSGGNQPQHF. CDR3 coding DNA: TGTGCCAGCAGCGTATCAGGGGGCAATCAGCCCCAGCATTTT. J is TRBJ1-5 and V is TRBV9; D may be TRBD1 (6 bases). The CDR3 is made up of 14 amino acids. The V and J ends lost 1 base and 2 bases respectively, with 7 bases between them. Germline CDR1 SGDLS, CDR2 YYNGEE.